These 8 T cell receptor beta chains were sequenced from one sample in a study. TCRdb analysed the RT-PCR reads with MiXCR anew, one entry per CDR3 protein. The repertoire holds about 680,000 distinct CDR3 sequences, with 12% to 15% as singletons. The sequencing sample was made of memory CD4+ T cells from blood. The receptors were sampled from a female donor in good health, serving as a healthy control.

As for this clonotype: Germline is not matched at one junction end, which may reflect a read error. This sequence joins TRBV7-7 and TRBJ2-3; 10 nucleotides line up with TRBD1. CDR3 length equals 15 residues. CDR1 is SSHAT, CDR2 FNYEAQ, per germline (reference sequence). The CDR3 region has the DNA TGTGCTAGCAGCTCGCTCGGGGACAGGGGAGATACGCAGTATTTT. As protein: CASSSLGDRGDTQYF. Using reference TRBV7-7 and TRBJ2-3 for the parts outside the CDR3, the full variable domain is GAGVSQSPRYKVTKRGQDVTLRCDPISSHATLYWYQQALGQGPEFLTYFNYEAQPDKSGLPSDRFSAERPEGSISTLTIQRTEQRDSAMYRCASSSLGDRGDTQYFGPGTRLTVL.

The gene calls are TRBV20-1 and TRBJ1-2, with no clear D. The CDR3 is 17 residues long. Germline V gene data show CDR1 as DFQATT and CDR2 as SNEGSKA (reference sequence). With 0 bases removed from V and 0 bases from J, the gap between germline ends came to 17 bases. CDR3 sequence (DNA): TGCAGTGCTAGAGACACAGCGGATGGACCAGCTAACTATGGCTACACCTTC. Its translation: CSARDTADGPANYGYTF.

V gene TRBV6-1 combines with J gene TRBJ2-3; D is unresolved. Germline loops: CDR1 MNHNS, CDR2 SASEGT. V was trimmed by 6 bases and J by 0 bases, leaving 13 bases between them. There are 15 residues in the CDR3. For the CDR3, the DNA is TGTGCCAGCAGGCATCCGGCGGCTAGCACAGATACGCAGTATTTT. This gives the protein CASRHPAASTDTQYF.

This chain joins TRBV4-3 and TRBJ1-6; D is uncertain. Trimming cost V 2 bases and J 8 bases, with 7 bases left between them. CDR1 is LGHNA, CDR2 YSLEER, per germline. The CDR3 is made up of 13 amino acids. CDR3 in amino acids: CASSQQYDSPLHF. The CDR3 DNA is TGCGCCAGCAGCCAACAATACGATTCACCCCTCCACTTT.

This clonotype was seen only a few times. The CDR3 DNA sequence: TGTGCCAGCAGTCCTGCAACTAGCGGCACAGATACGCAGTATTTT. This sequence encodes CASSPATSGTDTQYF. J is TRBJ2-3 and V is TRBV28; 7 bases map to TRBD2. The junction had 6 bases not matched to a gene; V was cut back by 5 bases and J by 1 base. This CDR3 is built from 15 residues. Germline CDR1 reads MDHEN; CDR2 reads SYDVKM.

CDR3 region: CASILKPGTGGFEAFF. CDR3 in DNA: TGTGCCAGCATCCTCAAACCCGGGACAGGGGGCTTTGAAGCTTTCTTT. This rearrangement joins TRBV6-6 to TRBJ1-1; TRBD1 matches at 12 bases. The V and J ends lost 7 bases and 7 bases, in that order; junction bases with no gene match: 13. Looked up from germline, CDR1 is MNHNY and CDR2 is SVGAGI (reference sequence). The CDR3 contains 16 residues.

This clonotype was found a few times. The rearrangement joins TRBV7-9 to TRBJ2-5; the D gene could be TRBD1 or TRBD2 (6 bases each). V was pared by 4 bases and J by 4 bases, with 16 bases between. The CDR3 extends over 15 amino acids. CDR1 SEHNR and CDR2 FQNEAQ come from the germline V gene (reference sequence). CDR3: CASSSPEGGIETQYF. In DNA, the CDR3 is TGTGCCAGCAGCTCTCCGGAGGGGGGCATAGAGACCCAGTACTTC.

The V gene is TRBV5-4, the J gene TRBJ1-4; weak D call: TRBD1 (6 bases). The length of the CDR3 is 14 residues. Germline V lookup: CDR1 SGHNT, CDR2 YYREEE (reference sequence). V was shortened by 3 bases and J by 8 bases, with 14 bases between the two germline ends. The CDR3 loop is CASSSQGTGEKLFF. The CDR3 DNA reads TGTGCCAGCAGCTCCCAGGGGACCGGGGAAAAACTGTTTTTT.